Following are 24 T cell receptor beta chains from one sample sequenced in a study of human CD8 memory T cell subsets. Preparation of the TCR beta libraries relied on UMI-labeled 5' RACE. Reprocessing the 5' RACE reads, TCRdb reports a single entry for every CDR3 protein and omits DNA. Its table records 17,000 or so distinct CDR3 sequences. What was sequenced was CD8+ stem-like memory T cells (TSCM and TCM) sorted from PBMCs. Sample subset: stem-like memory CD8 T cells (TSTEM), CCR7+ PD-1- TIGIT-. These receptors came from a human donor in good health.

V and J are TRBV20-1 and TRBJ1-2. Germline V gives CDR1 DFQATT, CDR2 SNEGSKA (reference sequence). The CDR3 spans 12 residues. Here the CDR3 reads CSARRQDGGYTF.

The V gene is TRBV7-6, the J gene TRBJ2-1. This CDR3 is built from 16 residues. Germline values: CDR1 SGHVS, CDR2 FNYEAQ. The CDR3 sequence: CASSFTSAVDYNEQFF.

According to its frequency, this clonotype is medium-sized (0.01 to 0.1%). The V and J genes are TRBV7-3 and TRBJ2-2; TCRdb lists TRBD2, though no DNA is available to test this call. This CDR3 is 15 amino acids long. Germline CDR1 reads SGHTA; CDR2 reads FQGTGA. The CDR3 loop is CASSPIAGNTGELFF. The complete variable domain, with remaining parts taken from reference TRBV7-3 and TRBJ2-2, reads GAGVSQTPSNKVTEKGKYVELRCDPISGHTALYWYRQSLGQGPEFLIYFQGTGAADDSGLPNDRFFAVRPEGSVSTLKIQRTERGDSAVYLCASSPIAGNTGELFFGEGSRLTVL.

The chain couples TRBV12-3 or TRBV12-4 to TRBJ1-2; as DNA is missing, the TRBD1 call by TCRdb cannot be tested. The CDR3 has 14 amino acids. Here the CDR3 reads CASSPPGEYYGYTF.

The rearrangement uses TRBV29-1 and TRBJ2-1. Germline CDR1 SQVTM, CDR2 ANQGSEA. This CDR3 is 11 amino acids long. The CDR3 spells CSVDSYNEQFF.

This chain joins TRBV29-1 and TRBJ1-4; the TCRdb call, TRBD1, lacks DNA for checking. The V gene's germline CDR1 is SQVTM and CDR2 ANQGSEA. The CDR3 loop spans 12 amino acids. CDR3 in amino acids: CSAKGPGEKLFF.

The genes are TRBV5-1 and TRBJ2-2. The CDR3 runs 14 residues. Per the germline V gene, CDR1 is SGHRS and CDR2 is YFSETQ. CDR3 sequence reads: CASSLEKFTGELFF.

Considering frequency, this clonotype is medium-sized. J is TRBJ1-3 and V is TRBV20-1; TCRdb returns TRBD1, unconfirmable since there is no DNA. The CDR3 has 16 residues. The V gene's germline CDR1 is DFQATT and CDR2 SNEGSKA (reference sequence). CDR3 protein: CSARDSQAPSGNTIYF.

The chain employs TRBV29-1 and TRBJ2-1; the TCRdb call, TRBD1, lacks DNA for checking. The CDR3 sequence is 13 residues long. Germline V gene data show CDR1 as SQVTM and CDR2 as ANQGSEA. The CDR3 loop reads CSVDRGTHDEQFF.

This rearrangement joins TRBV6-6 to TRBJ2-2; TCRdb gives TRBD1 as the D gene, but with no DNA this cannot be confirmed. The germline gives CDR1 MNHNY, CDR2 SVGAGI (reference sequence). This CDR3 region has 14 residues. The chain's CDR3 is CASSSTGEGGELFF.

This chain uses TRBV5-6 with TRBJ2-5; the D call of TRBD1 rests on TCRdb alone, since no DNA is present to check it. CDR3 length: 17 amino acids. The germline CDR1 and CDR2 sequences are SGHDT and YYEEEE. CDR3 residues: CASSLEQWRAPGETQYF. Supplemented by reference TRBV5-6 and TRBJ2-5, the full variable domain reads DAGVTQSPTHLIKTRGQQVTLRCSPKSGHDTVSWYQQALGQGPQFIFQYYEEEERQRGNFPDRFSGHQFPNYSSELNVNALLLGDSALYLCASSLEQWRAPGETQYFGPGTRLLVL.

The rearrangement joins TRBV7-6 to TRBJ1-1; TCRdb's D gene call, TRBD1, goes unchecked for lack of DNA. Germline V lookup: CDR1 SGHVS, CDR2 FNYEAQ. CDR3 length: 20 amino acids. This CDR3 reads CASSLWGGQPTPNKNTEAFF.

J is TRBJ2-3 and V is TRBV7-8. There are 15 residues in the CDR3. Germline CDR1 reads SGHVS; CDR2 reads FQNEAQ. The CDR3: CASSPEQTSTDTQYF.

CDR3 sequence: CASSVLAGGPADTQYF. This chain connects TRBV9 to TRBJ2-3; TCRdb calls TRBD2, which cannot be checked without DNA. This CDR3 is built from 16 residues. In germline, CDR1 is SGDLS, CDR2 YYNGEE.

The chain joins TRBV5-6 to TRBJ2-7; TCRdb's D call of TRBD2 is untestable without DNA. Germline loops: CDR1 SGHDT, CDR2 YYEEEE. The CDR3 has 14 residues. CDR3: CASSLVGDWNEQYF.

The genes are TRBV9 and TRBJ2-1; as DNA is missing, the TRBD2 call by TCRdb cannot be tested. This CDR3 is built from 15 residues. Germline V gene data show CDR1 as SGDLS and CDR2 as YYNGEE. The CDR3 sequence is CASSVAGLAYNEQFF.

V is TRBV20-1 and J is TRBJ2-1; the D call from TCRdb, TRBD2, cannot be confirmed without DNA. Germline V CDR1 and CDR2: DFQATT, SNEGSKA (reference sequence). This CDR3 contains 17 residues. CDR3 in amino acids: CSARDPLSGGVYNEQFF.

The chain recombines TRBV5-1 with TRBJ1-6. The CDR3 is 13 amino acids. CDR1 and CDR2 (germline): SGHRS, YFSETQ. The CDR3 region is CASSLVTNSPLHF.

The chain is built from TRBV5-4 and TRBJ1-2; the D gene TCRdb calls, TRBD1, cannot be checked with no DNA. The CDR3 has 15 residues. CDR1 SGHNT and CDR2 YYREEE come from the germline V gene (reference sequence). The CDR3 loop reads CASSSTDRQGDGYTF.

The rearrangement links TRBV4-1 to TRBJ2-1. This CDR3 comprises 13 residues. Germline V lookup: CDR1 MGHRA, CDR2 YSYEKL. The CDR3 protein is CASSPQTPTKQFF.

V and J are TRBV4-3 and TRBJ2-1; TCRdb gives TRBD1 as the D gene, but with no DNA this cannot be confirmed. This CDR3 has 15 amino acids. The V gene's germline CDR1 is LGHNA and CDR2 YSLEER. This CDR3 reads CASSQGGTPRNEQFF.

This chain uses TRBV14 with TRBJ2-2; the D call of TRBD1 rests on TCRdb alone, since no DNA is present to check it. Germline values: CDR1 SGHDN, CDR2 FVKESK. This CDR3 contains 15 residues. CDR3: CASSPRQRNTGELFF.

V usage is TRBV7-9 and J usage is TRBJ2-7. The CDR3 runs to 12 residues. Germline CDR1 and CDR2: SEHNR and FQNEAQ (reference sequence). Here the CDR3 reads CASSDSSYEQYF.

By frequency, this clonotype registers medium-sized. This rearrangement joins TRBV7-9 to TRBJ2-5; the D call of TRBD1 rests on TCRdb alone, since no DNA is present to check it. The V gene's germline CDR1 is SEHNR and CDR2 FQNEAQ (reference sequence). The CDR3 runs 14 residues. The CDR3 is CASSLPTGQETQYF.